This T cell receptor (beta chain) came from a study of monozygotic twins with inflammatory bowel disease. Germline V gene sequence: CDR1 MNHNS, CDR2 SASEGT. The CDR3 is 14 residues long. TCRdb reprocessed the 5' RACE reads and reports one entry per CDR3 protein, with no DNA. Recorded for this sample: around 370,000 distinct CDR3 sequences. This TCR derives from a human donor with ulcerative colitis or Crohn's disease, or a healthy co-twin of an affected twin (not recorded which). The specimen sequenced was blood. The chain combines TRBV6-1 with TRBJ2-1; TCRdb indicates TRBD1, and absent DNA this call remains unverified. The CDR3 loop reads CASRGDRGHNEQFF.